This T cell receptor beta chain was retrieved from a study of shared clonotypes between healthy human individuals. Positive CCR7 selection of CD45RO-negative cells yielded the naive CD8 cells, and terminally differentiated effector memory CD45RA+ cells were excluded. Study donors comprised healthy, HIV-negative adults devoid of recent acute infection or vaccination. The repertoire was sequenced with immunoSEQ multiplex PCR; TCRdb's copy has only in-frame clones and lacks some. The sample holds millions of clones; roughly 95% are singletons and the top ten take 0.85% to 1.3%. What was sequenced was naive CD8+ T cells sorted from blood. The TCR comes from a man between 18 and 29 years old in good health.

Written as DNA, the CDR3 is TGTGCCAGCAGCCCCGGGTACGGCGAGCAGTACTTC. Translated, it gives CASSPGYGEQYF. The V call is TRBV9, the J call TRBJ2-7; D gene unclear. The V end was cut by 4 bases, the J end by 6 bases, with 11 bases between. The germline gives CDR1 SGDLS, CDR2 YYNGEE. There are 12 residues in the CDR3. The full variable domain, completed using reference TRBV9 and TRBJ2-7, is DSGVTQTPKHLITATGQRVTLRCSPRSGDLSVYWYQQSLDQGLQFLIQYYNGEERAKGNILERFSAQQFPDLHSELNLSSLELGDSALYFCASSPGYGEQYFGPGTRLTVT.